Listed here is a single T cell receptor (beta chain). The CDR3 consists of 16 residues. The germline CDR1 and CDR2 sequences are SGDLS and YYNGEE. Trimming removed 0 bases from V and 6 bases from J, with 16 bases in between. Primers used in a second PCR of about 7 to 12 cycles were a sample-barcoded 5' primer and a J-beta primer mix. Template switching added a 12-random-nucleotide identifier to every cDNA molecule. The yield of each sample was at least 2.5 million CDR3-containing paired-end reads. Via MiXCR, TCRdb re-called the 5' RACE reads, giving one row per CDR3 protein. The sample holds roughly 1.5 million distinct CDR3 sequences; approximately 43% are singletons and the top ten take under 5%. The authors isolated at least 7 million PBMCs per sample. The data derive from a study of blood T cells in healthy people across ages.

The sample taken for sequencing was blood. This clonotype was obtained from a young woman in good health. The chain couples TRBV9 to TRBJ2-1; D call uncertain. This CDR3 is CASSVVPGSRRNEQFF. The CDR3 coding sequence is TGTGCCAGCAGCGTAGTCCCGGGCTCCCGGCGCAATGAGCAGTTCTTC.